The source of this TCR beta chain is a study of regulatory T cells in long-lasting Graves disease. Across the whole study: Graves' patients, diagnosed recently, had received antithyroid drugs under 3 months. The study's findings and limits: TRBV28, TRBJ1-2 and TRBJ2-5 emerged as the favored segments in persistent disease.

Time point specified: newly diagnosed GD, antithyroid drugs for less than 3 months. TCR sequences were obtained from RNA taken from PBMCs. This clonotype was seen many times. Its antigen is as yet unknown. V shed 1 base, J shed 7 bases, and the junction held 5 bases outside the gene matches. The germline CDR1 and CDR2 sequences are SGHTA and FQGNSA. The CDR3 is 15 amino acids. Relying on iRepertoire HTBI primers and Arm-PCR of CDR3 regions, the team built TCR beta libraries. Each CDR3 protein is one row after TCRdb ran MiXCR on the multiplex PCR reads. Among fewer than 650,000 distinct CDR3 sequences, roughly 15% were seen once, and the ten largest hold around 18%. This sample also appeared in a second study, on T cells in Graves' hyperthyroidism and ophthalmopathy. As that study records: Criteria for exclusion of patients were uncontrolled infection, other autoimmune disease, pregnancy or lactation.

The TCR originated in a woman under 40 with Graves disease. The specimen comprised peripheral blood mononuclear cells (PBMCs), sampled at new diagnosis, from a patient treated with antithyroid drugs. The chain links TRBV7-2 to TRBJ1-5; 9 bases are a match to TRBD1. In DNA, the CDR3 is TGTGCCAGCAGCTTAGGGGGACAGGGAAGGCAGCCCCAGCATTTT. As protein: CASSLGGQGRQPQHF.